This T cell receptor (beta chain) comes out of a study of blood T cells in healthy people across ages (dated by TCRdb to between 2015 and 2017). About the study as a whole: Template switching captured roughly one uniquely barcoded TCR beta cDNA molecule per two T cells in model experiments. The donors were split into four age groups: young (average about 16 years), middle-aged (over 35), aged (62) and long-lived (roughly 86). Two additional independent replicas of 1 million unique cDNA reads from the same blood draw were analyzed for two donors (one aged 18 to 30 and one aged 80 or older). To track age-related changes in TCR beta repertoire diversity, the study relied on deep sequencing normalized with unique cDNA molecular identifiers.

Donors were 39 systemically healthy Caucasian individuals from Russia aged about 6 to 100 years. Around 9.8 milliliters of peripheral blood were collected from each donor into EDTA-treated Vacutainer tubes. Ficoll-Paque density-gradient centrifugation was used to isolate PBMCs, with at least 6 million obtained per sample. Total RNA was extracted from PBMCs with Trizol reagent, with at least 6 micrograms obtained per sample. For every donor, an aliquot of PBMCs went through flow cytometry to measure the percentages of naive CD45RAhigh/CD27high T cells. What the study reported, not specific to this receptor: Compared with the aged group, the long-lived group had more naive CD4+ T cells, fewer expanded clones and increased TCR diversity, a pattern suggesting age selection. There was a strong correlation between observed TCR beta diversity and the percentage of naive T cells measured by flow cytometry. Observed TCR beta diversity per million T cells fell roughly linearly with age, and a significant reduction was already apparent by age roughly 40. Conclusive comparison of naive and antigen-experienced compartments was prevented by the profiling of bulk unsorted PBMCs. Because the CMV infection status of the donors was unknown, age-related changes in expanded clonotypes may potentially have been confounded. Estimates of total diversity based on one million sequenced T cells were regarded as lower bounds and as underestimates.

A word on this clonotype: Its specific antigen is unknown. Base qualities are not recorded, but no much larger clone differs from it by a single base.

Preparation of the library involved 5' RACE. Instrument on record: Illumina HiSeq 2500. A second roughly 7 to 11 cycle PCR used a sample-barcoded 5' primer and a J-beta primer mix. A unique molecular identifier was introduced onto each TCR beta cDNA molecule by a template-switch 5' adaptor carrying 12 random nucleotides. At least 2.5 million CDR3-containing paired-end reads were obtained from each sample. First-strand cDNA was synthesized from all RNA with the Mint cDNA synthesis kit, primed by a TRBC-specific oligonucleotide. Following uracil-DNA glycosylase treatment, all cDNA underwent a first 18-cycle PCR with the universal primers M1SS and BC2_uni_R. The source study handled its data this way. Normalization of each sample was performed by random selection of 1 million high-quality reads, each carrying a distinct molecular identifier. Instead of being binned into consensus sequences, reads with shared molecular identifiers were discarded. CDR3 identification, clonotype clustering and error correction used MiTCR with a Q25 quality threshold and the strictest error-elimination algorithm. A nonparametric unseen species model using Euler transformation provided a lower-bound estimate of total TCR beta diversity. In-frame beta chains were kept once TCRdb had trimmed the public reads at Q25 with fastp and called clones with MiXCR. All rows with the same CDR3 protein become a single entry with the most common DNA and genes. These V and J calls originate from TCRdb's pipeline instead of the authors' own analysis. In this sample the table shows about 500,000 distinct CDR3 sequences, approximately 25% of which occur a single time. In total, the top ten clones hold roughly 10% of the sample.

V is cut by 6 bases and J by 0 bases, and the space between the germline ends is 15 bases. The CDR3 measures 14 amino acids from cysteine to phenylalanine. Only the CDR3 portion is preserved as DNA: 42 bases, with reading frame beginning at the first base. CDR1 DFQATT and CDR2 SNEGSKA are derived from the germline V gene (reference sequence). These data were also reused for a study on T cells of mothers and their children. The second study's paper adds: Donors were nine systemically healthy Caucasian individuals: three mothers and their six children. cDNA synthesis consumed the entire amount of extracted RNA, loaded at approximately 1.4 ug RNA in each 15 ul reaction. In the second PCR, the M1S primer added sample barcodes and 2-4 random nucleotides. Over 8 million TCR beta CDR3 reads were obtained for each mother, and 3 million to 3.5 million reads were obtained for each child. In both related and unrelated pairs, thymic selection shapes the output of TCR recombination in a similar way, with inherited differences having only a minor effect. Normalized repertoire overlap was always slightly but never significantly higher in related than unrelated mother-child pairs. No persistent microchimeric T cell clones were detected, at a sensitivity of roughly 96 clones per million clonotypes. To look for features that set related mother-child pairs apart from unrelated individuals, the researchers ran deep NGS to compare the TCR beta repertoires of mothers and children. Mothers averaged about 37 +/- 4 years of age and children averaged around 10 +/- 4 years. After adapters were ligated using NEBNext reagents, the libraries underwent 100+100 nt paired-end sequencing on an Illumina HiSeq 2000. To prevent cross-contamination, the mother and child libraries were prepared a month apart and were sequenced in separate runs. For each donor, between roughly 450,000 and 2,100,000 distinct TCR beta clonotypes were identified. Naive TCR beta clonotypes were estimated from low-frequency clonotypes matched to each donor's FACS-determined naive share, without sorting.

Sequenced: blood. The rearrangement combines TRBV20-1 with TRBJ2-7, and TRBD2 may be the D gene, going by 5 matching bases. This TCR was recovered from a boy aged 5 to 17 in good health. Here is the DNA: TGCAGTGCCAACAGTCGTAGCGCCTCCTACGAGCAGTACTTC. Its amino acids are CSANSRSASYEQYF.